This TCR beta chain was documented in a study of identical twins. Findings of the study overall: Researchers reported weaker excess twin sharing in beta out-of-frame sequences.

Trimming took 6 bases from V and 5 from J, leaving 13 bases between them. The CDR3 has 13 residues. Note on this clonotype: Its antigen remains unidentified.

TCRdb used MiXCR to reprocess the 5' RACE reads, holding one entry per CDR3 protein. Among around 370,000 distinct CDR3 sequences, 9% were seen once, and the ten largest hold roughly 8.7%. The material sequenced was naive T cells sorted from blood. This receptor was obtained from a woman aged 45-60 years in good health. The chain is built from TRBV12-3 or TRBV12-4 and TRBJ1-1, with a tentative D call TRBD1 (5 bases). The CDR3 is CASSRDPGTEAFF. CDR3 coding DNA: TGTGCCAGCAGCAGGGATCCGGGGACTGAAGCTTTCTTT.